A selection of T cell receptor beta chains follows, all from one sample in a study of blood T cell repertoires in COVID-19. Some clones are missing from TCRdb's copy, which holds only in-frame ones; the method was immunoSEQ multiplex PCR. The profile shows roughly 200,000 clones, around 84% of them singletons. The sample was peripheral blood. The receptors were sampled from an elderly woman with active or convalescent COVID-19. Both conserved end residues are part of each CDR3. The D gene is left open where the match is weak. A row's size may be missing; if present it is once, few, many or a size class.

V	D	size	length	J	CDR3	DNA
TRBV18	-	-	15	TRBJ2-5	CASSPTGQYQETQYF	TGTGCCAGCTCACCCACCGGACAGTACCAAGAGACCCAGTACTTC
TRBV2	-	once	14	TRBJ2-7	CASTVGAIYYEQYF	TGTGCCAGCACTGTGGGGGCGATATACTACGAGCAGTACTTC
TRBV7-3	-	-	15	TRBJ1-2	CASSPQDSLSYGYTF	TGTGCCAGCAGCCCGCAGGACAGCCTCTCCTATGGCTACACCTTC
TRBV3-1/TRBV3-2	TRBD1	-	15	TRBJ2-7	CASSQEGQGIYEQYF	TGTGCCAGCAGCCAAGAAGGACAGGGGATATACGAGCAGTACTTC
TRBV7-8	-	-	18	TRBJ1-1	CASSLGVFGAAWDTEAFF	TGTGCCAGCAGCTTAGGGGTGTTTGGGGCAGCGTGGGACACTGAAGCTTTCTTT
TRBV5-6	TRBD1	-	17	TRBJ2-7	CASSGTARPLRRPEQYF	TGTGCCAGCAGCGGGACAGCCCGGCCACTACGGCGTCCCGAGCAGTACTTC
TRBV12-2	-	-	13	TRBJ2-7	CASVWTAVREQYF	TGTGCAAGTGTATGGACAGCGGTGAGGGAGCAGTACTTC
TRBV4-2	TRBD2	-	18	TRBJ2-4	CASSQDHTSGPAKNIQYF	TGTGCCAGCAGCCAAGACCATACTAGCGGGCCAGCCAAAAACATTCAGTACTTC
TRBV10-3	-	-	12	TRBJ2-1	CAISSSDNEQFF	TGTGCCATCAGCTCTAGTGACAATGAGCAGTTCTTC
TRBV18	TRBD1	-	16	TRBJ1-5	CASSPKTGTGNQPQHF	TGTGCCAGCTCACCAAAGACAGGGACGGGCAATCAGCCCCAGCATTTT
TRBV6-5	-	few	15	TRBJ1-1	CASSYRAGLDTEAFF	TGTGCCAGCAGTTACCGGGCGGGGTTGGACACTGAAGCTTTCTTT
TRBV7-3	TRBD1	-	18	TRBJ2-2	CASSLIGGTGGNTGELFF	TGTGCCAGCAGCTTAATTGGCGGGACAGGGGGAAACACCGGGGAGCTGTTTTTT
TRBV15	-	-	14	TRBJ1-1	CATSRDHTNTEAFF	TGTGCCACCAGCAGAGATCACACGAACACTGAAGCTTTCTTT
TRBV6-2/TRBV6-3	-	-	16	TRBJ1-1	CASSNPPGQRNTEAFF	TGTGCCAGCAGTAACCCGCCCGGACAGAGGAACACTGAAGCTTTCTTT
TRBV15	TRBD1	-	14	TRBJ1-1	CATSFGQGHAEAFF	TGTGCCACCAGCTTCGGACAGGGGCATGCTGAAGCTTTCTTT
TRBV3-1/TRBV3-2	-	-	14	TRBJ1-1	CASSQVSGFTEAFF	TGTGCCAGCAGCCAAGTTTCCGGGTTCACTGAAGCTTTCTTT
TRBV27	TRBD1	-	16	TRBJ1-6	CASSLDRSSYNSPLHF	TGTGCCAGCAGTTTGGACAGGAGCTCCTATAATTCACCCCTCCACTTT
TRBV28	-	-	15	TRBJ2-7	CASSPPNRSSYEQYF	TGTGCCAGCTCCCCACCGAACAGGAGCTCCTACGAGCAGTACTTC
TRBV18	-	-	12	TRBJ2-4	CASSPAEGIQYF	TGTGCCAGCTCACCGGCAGAGGGCATTCAGTACTTC
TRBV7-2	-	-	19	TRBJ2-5	CASSLGRVGGDKGRETQYF	TGTGCCAGCAGCTTAGGACGGGTGGGAGGAGATAAGGGTCGAGAGACCCAGTACTTC
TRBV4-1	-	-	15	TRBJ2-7	CASSPDQGRAYEQYF	TGCGCCAGCAGCCCAGATCAGGGCCGAGCCTACGAGCAGTACTTC
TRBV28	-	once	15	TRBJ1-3	CASRPYTPSGNTIYF	TGTGCCAGCAGACCCTATACCCCCTCTGGAAACACCATATATTTT
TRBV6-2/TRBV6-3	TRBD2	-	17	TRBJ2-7	CASSYSAGLAGETLQYF	TGTGCCAGCAGTTACTCGGCGGGACTAGCGGGAGAAACTTTGCAGTACTTC
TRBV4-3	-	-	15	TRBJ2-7	CASSQEITGSYEQYF	TGCGCCAGCAGCCAAGAGATCACAGGCTCCTACGAGCAGTACTTC
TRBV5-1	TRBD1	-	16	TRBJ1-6	CASSYLTGTGRSPLHF	TGCGCCAGCAGCTACCTAACCGGGACAGGGAGGTCACCCCTCCACTTT
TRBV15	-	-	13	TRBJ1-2	CATRFRENYGYTF	TGTGCCACCCGCTTCCGGGAAAACTATGGCTACACCTTC
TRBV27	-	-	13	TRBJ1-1	CASSLEGNDEAFF	TGTGCCAGCAGTTTGGAGGGAAACGATGAAGCTTTCTTT
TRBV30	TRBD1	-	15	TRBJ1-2	CAWSPLRTGGSGYTF	TGTGCCTGGAGTCCCCTCCGGACAGGGGGCTCTGGCTACACCTTC
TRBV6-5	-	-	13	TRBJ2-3	CASSRPGTDTQYF	TGTGCCAGCAGTCGACCAGGGACAGATACGCAGTATTTT
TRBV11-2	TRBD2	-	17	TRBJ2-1	CASMVPFDGRAANEQFF	TGTGCCAGCATGGTCCCGTTTGACGGGAGGGCCGCCAATGAGCAGTTCTTC
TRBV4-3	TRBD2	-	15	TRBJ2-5	CASSLIAGGPETQYF	TGCGCCAGCAGCCTCATAGCGGGAGGGCCAGAGACCCAGTACTTC
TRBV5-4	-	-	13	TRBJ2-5	CASSLGQKETQYF	TGTGCCAGCAGCTTGGGTCAGAAAGAGACCCAGTACTTC
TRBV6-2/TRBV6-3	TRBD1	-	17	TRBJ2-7	CASSPRTGGIKNYEQYF	TGTGCCAGCAGTCCCCGGACAGGGGGTATCAAAAACTACGAGCAGTACTTC
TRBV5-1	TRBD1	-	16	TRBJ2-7	CASKAIGTGESYEQYF	TGCGCCAGCAAAGCTATTGGGACAGGGGAGTCTTACGAGCAGTACTTC
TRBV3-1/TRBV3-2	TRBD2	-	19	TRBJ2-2	CASSLRAWRGALNTGELFF	TGTGCCAGCAGCCTCCGGGCATGGCGGGGGGCCTTGAACACCGGGGAGCTGTTTTTT
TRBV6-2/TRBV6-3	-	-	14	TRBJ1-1	CASSFTGLNTEAFF	TGTGCCAGCAGTTTCACAGGTTTGAACACTGAAGCTTTCTTT
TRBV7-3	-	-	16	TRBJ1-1	CASSLTVTGRVAEAFF	TGTGCCAGCAGCTTAACGGTTACAGGTCGCGTCGCTGAAGCTTTCTTT
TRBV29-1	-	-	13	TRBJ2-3	CSVGRQVTDTQYF	TGCAGCGTTGGCCGACAGGTCACAGATACGCAGTATTTT
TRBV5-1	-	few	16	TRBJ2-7	CASSLSPGERSYEQYF	TGCGCCAGCAGCTTGTCACCCGGGGAACGCTCCTACGAGCAGTACTTC
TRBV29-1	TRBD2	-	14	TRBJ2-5	CSVWSGRAGETQYF	TGCAGCGTCTGGAGCGGGAGGGCCGGAGAGACCCAGTACTTC
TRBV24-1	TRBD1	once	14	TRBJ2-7	CATSDRTGSVEQYF	TGTGCCACCAGTGACCGGACAGGGTCTGTCGAGCAGTACTTC
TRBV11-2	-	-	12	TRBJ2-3	CASSFPIDTQYF	TGTGCCAGCAGCTTCCCCATAGATACGCAGTATTTT
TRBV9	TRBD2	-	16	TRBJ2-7	CASSVEGSGVTYEQYF	TGTGCCAGCAGCGTAGAGGGTAGCGGGGTGACCTACGAGCAGTACTTC
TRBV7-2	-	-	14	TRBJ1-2	CASSLASGNYGYTF	TGTGCCAGCAGCTTAGCGTCGGGTAACTATGGCTACACCTTC
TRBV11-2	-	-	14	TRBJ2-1	CASSLRGSYNEQFF	TGTGCCAGCAGCTTAAGGGGCTCCTACAATGAGCAGTTCTTC
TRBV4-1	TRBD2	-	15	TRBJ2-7	CASSRDSGGSYEQYF	TGCGCCAGCAGCCGAGATAGCGGGGGCTCCTACGAGCAGTACTTC
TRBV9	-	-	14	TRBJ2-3	CASSAQPSTDTQYF	TGTGCCAGCAGCGCACAACCCAGCACAGATACGCAGTATTTT
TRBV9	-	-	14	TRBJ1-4	CASSMDSLGEKLFF	TGTGCCAGCAGCATGGACAGCTTGGGTGAAAAACTGTTTTTT
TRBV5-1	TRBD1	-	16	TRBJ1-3	CASSLRTGTSGNTIYF	TGCGCCAGCAGCTTACGGACAGGGACCTCTGGAAACACCATATATTTT
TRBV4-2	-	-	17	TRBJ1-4	CASSQGGEWLLGEKLFF	TGTGCCAGCAGCCAAGGGGGCGAATGGTTACTGGGTGAAAAACTGTTTTTT
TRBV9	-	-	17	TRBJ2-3	CASSGRGGTANTDTQYF	TGTGCCAGCAGCGGGAGAGGGGGGACAGCCAACACAGATACGCAGTATTTT
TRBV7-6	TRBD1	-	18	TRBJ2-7	CASSLLTGGRFSSYEQYF	TGTGCCAGCAGCCTTTTGACAGGGGGCCGGTTCAGCTCCTACGAGCAGTACTTC
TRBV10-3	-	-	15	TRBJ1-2	CAISLSGQANYGYTF	TGTGCCATCAGTCTTTCAGGGCAAGCTAACTATGGCTACACCTTC
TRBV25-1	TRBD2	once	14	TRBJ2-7	CASSELAGGPEQYF	TGTGCCAGCAGTGAATTAGCGGGAGGGCCGGAGCAGTACTTC
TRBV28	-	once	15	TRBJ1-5	CASSFQGIFVQPQHF	TGTGCCAGCAGTTTTCAGGGAATTTTCGTTCAGCCCCAGCATTTT
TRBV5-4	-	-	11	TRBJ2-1	CASRTDNEQFF	TGTGCCAGCAGAACGGACAATGAGCAGTTCTTC